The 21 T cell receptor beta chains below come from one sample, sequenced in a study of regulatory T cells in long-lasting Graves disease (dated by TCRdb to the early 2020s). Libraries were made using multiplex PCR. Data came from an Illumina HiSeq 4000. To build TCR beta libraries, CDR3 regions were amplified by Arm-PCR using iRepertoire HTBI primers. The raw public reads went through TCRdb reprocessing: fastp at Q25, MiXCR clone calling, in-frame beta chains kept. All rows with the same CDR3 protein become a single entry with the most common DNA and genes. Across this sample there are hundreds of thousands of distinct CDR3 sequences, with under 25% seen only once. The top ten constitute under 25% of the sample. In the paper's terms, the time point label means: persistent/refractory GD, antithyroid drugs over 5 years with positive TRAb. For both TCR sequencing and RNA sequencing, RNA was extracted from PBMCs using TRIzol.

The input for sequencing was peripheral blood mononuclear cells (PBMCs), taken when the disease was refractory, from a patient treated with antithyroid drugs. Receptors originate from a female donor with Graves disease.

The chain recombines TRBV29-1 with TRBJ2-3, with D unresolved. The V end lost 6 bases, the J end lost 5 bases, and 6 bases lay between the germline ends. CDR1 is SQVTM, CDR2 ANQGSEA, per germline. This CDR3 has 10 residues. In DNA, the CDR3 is TGCAGCGTCATGGTAGATACGCAGTATTTT. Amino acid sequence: CSVMVDTQYF.

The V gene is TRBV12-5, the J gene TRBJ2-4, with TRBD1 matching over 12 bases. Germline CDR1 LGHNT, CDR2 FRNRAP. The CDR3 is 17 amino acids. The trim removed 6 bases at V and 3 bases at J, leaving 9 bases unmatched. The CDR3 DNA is TGTGCTAGTGGCCCGGGACAGGGGGCGCAGGTCAAAAACATTCAGTACTTC. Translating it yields CASGPGQGAQVKNIQYF. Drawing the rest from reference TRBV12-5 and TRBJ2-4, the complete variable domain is DARVTQTPRHKVTEMGQEVTMRCQPILGHNTVFWYRQTMMQGLELLAYFRNRAPLDDSGMPKDRFSAEMPDATLATLKIQPSEPRDSAVYFCASGPGQGAQVKNIQYFGAGTRLSVL.

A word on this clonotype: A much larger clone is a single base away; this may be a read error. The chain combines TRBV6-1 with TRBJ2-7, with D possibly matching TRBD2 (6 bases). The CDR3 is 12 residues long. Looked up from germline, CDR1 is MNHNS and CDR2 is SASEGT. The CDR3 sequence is CASRGGPYEQCF. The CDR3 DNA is TGTGCCAGCAGGGGGGGACCCTACGAGCAGTGCTTC.

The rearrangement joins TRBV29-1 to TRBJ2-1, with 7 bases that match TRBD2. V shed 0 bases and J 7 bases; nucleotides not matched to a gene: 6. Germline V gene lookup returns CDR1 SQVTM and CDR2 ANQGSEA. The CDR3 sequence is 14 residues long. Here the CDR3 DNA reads TGCAGCGTTGAAGATGGAGGAGCGGGAAATGAGCAGTTCTTC. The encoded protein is CSVEDGGAGNEQFF.

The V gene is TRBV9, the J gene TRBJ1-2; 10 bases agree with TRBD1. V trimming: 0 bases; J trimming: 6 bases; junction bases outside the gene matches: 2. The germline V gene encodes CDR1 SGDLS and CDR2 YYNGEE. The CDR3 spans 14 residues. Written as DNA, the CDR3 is TGTGCCAGCAGCGTAGACGGACAGGGGGATGGCTACACCTTC. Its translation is CASSVDGQGDGYTF. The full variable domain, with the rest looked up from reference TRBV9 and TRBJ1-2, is DSGVTQTPKHLITATGQRVTLRCSPRSGDLSVYWYQQSLDQGLQFLIQYYNGEERAKGNILERFSAQQFPDLHSELNLSSLELGDSALYFCASSVDGQGDGYTFGSGTRLTVV.

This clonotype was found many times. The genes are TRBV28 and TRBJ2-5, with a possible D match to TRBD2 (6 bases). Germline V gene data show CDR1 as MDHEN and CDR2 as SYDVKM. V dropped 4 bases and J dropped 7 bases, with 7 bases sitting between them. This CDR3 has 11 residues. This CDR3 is CASSWRGTQYF. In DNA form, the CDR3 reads TGTGCCAGCAGTTGGCGGGGGACCCAGTACTTC.

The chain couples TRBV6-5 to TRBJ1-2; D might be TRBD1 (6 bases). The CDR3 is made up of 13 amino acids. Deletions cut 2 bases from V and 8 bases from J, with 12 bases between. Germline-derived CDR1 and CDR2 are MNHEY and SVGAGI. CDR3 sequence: CASSYQGGRGYTF. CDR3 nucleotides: TGTGCCAGCAGTTACCAAGGGGGTAGGGGCTACACCTTC.

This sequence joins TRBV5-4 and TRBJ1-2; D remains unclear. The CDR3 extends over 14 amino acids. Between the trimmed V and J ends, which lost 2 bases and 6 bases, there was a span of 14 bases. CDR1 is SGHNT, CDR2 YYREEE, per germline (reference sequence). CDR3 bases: TGTGCCAGCAGCTTCTCGCCTACCCCTGATGGCTACACCTTC. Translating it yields CASSFSPTPDGYTF.

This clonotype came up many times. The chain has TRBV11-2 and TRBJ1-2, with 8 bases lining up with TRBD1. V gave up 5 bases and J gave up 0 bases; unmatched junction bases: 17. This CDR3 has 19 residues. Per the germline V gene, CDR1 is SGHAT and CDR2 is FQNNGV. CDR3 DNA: TGTGCCAGCAGCCACCTTCAAACGTCTACGACAGGGGCTAACTATGGCTACACCTTC. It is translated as CASSHLQTSTTGANYGYTF.

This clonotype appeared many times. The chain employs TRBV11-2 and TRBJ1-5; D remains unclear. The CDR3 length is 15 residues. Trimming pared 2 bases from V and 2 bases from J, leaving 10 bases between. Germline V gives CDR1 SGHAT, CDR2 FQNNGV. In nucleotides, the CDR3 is TGTGCCAGCAGCTTAAATCTTGCGGGCAATCAGCCCCAGCATTTT. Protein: CASSLNLAGNQPQHF.

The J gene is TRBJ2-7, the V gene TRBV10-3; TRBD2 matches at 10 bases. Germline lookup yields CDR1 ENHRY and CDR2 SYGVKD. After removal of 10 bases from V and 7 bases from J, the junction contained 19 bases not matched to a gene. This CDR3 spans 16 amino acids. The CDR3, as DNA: TGTGCCACCACGGGACGGCCGGGACTAGCGAAAAAAGAGCAGTACTTC. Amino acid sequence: CATTGRPGLAKKEQYF.

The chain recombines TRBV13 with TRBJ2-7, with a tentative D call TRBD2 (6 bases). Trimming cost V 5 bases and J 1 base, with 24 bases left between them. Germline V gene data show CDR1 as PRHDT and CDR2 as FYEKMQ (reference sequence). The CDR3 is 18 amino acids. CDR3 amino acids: CASSKTATRSPVSYEQYF. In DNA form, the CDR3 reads TGTGCCAGCAGCAAGACCGCGACTAGGTCCCCAGTTTCCTACGAGCAGTACTTC.

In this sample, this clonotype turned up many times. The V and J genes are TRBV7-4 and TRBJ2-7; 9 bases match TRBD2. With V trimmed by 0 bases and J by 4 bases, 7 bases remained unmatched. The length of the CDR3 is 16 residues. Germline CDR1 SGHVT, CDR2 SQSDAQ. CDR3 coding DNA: TGTGCCAGCAGCTTAGCCTCTAGCGGGAAAACATACGAGCAGTACTTC. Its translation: CASSLASSGKTYEQYF.

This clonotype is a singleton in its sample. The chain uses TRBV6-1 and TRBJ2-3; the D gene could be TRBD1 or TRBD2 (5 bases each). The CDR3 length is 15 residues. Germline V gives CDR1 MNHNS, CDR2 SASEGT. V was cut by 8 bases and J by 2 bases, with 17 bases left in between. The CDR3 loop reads CASGASGPATDTQYF. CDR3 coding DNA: TGTGCCAGCGGGGCGAGCGGCCCGGCCACAGATACGCAGTATTTT.

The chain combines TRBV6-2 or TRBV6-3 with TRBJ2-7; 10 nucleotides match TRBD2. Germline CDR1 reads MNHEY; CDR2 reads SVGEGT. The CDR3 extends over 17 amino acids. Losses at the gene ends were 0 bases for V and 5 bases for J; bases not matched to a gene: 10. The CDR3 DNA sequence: TGTGCCAGCAGTTACTCGACTAGCGGGCCCCATGTGGACGAGCAGTACTTC. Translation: CASSYSTSGPHVDEQYF.

CDR3 amino acids: CASSLVAWMETQYF. In DNA form, the CDR3 reads TGTGCCAGCAGCTTAGTGGCTTGGATGGAGACCCAGTACTTC. The chain employs TRBV7-2 and TRBJ2-5; D ambiguous. Trimming pared 1 base from V and 5 bases from J, leaving 11 bases between. Looked up from germline, CDR1 is SGHTA and CDR2 is FQGNSA. This CDR3 has 14 residues.

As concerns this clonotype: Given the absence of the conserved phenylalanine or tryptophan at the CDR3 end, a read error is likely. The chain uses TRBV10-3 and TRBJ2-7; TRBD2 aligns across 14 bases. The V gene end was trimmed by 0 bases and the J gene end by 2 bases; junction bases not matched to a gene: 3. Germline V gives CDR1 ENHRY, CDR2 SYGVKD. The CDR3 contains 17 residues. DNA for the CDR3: TGTGCCATCAGTGAGTCCAAGGGACTAGCGGGAGCCTACGAGCAGTACCTC. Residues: CAISESKGLAGAYEQYL.

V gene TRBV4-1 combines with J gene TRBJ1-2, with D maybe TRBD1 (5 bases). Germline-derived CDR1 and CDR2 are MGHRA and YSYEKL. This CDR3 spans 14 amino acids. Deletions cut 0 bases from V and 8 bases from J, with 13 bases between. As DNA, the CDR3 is TGCGCCAGCAGCCAAGATCAAGCAGGGCGCGGCTACACCTTC. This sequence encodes CASSQDQAGRGYTF.

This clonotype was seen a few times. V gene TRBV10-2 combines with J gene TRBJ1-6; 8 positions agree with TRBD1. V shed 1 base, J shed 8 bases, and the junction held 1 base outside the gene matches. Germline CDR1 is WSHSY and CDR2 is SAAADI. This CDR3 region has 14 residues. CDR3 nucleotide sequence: TGCGCCAGCAGTGAGTTACAGGGGGATTCACCCCTCCACTTT. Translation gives CASSELQGDSPLHF.

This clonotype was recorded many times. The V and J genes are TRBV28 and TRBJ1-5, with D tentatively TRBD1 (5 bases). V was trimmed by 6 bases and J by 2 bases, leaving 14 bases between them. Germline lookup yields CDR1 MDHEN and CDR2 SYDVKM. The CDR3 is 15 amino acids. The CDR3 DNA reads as TGTGCCAGCAGAACAGGACGGTTTCGCAATCAGCCCCAGCATTTT. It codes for CASRTGRFRNQPQHF.

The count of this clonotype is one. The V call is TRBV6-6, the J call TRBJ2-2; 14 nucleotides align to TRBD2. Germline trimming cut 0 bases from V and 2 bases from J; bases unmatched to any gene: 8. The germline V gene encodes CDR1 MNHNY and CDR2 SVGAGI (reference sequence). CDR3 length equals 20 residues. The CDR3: CASSYSSAGTSGRNTGELFF. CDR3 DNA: TGTGCCAGCAGTTACTCGAGTGCCGGGACTAGCGGGAGAAACACCGGGGAGCTGTTTTTT.